This T cell receptor beta chain comes out of a study of OX40 agonist ivuxolimab in advanced cancers. Study findings and constraints: Certain nonresponders likewise exhibited a low normalized T-cell clonal expansion.

The repertoire was sequenced with immunoSEQ multiplex PCR; TCRdb's copy has only in-frame clones and lacks some. The top ten clones hold around 25% of a sample with roughly 61,000 clones, approximately 90% of them seen once. As for this clone: Its target is unknown.

The germline V and J ends were trimmed by 7 bases and 8 bases, with 11 bases remaining between them. This CDR3 spans 10 amino acids. Germline CDR1 and CDR2: GTSNPN and SVGIG (reference sequence). The chain combines TRBV30 with TRBJ1-1, with D hard to call. The receptor was derived from an adult with an advanced solid tumor such as melanoma, head and neck, liver or kidney cancer. Sequenced here: CD4+ or CD8+ T cells sorted from blood, sampled in a trial of the OX40 agonist ivuxolimab. Here the CDR3 reads CAFYDLEAFF. DNA of the CDR3: TGTGCCTTTTATGACCTAGAAGCTTTCTTT.